Following are 14 T cell receptor beta chains from one sample sequenced in a study of radiotherapy plus CTLA-4 blockade in lung cancer (dated by TCRdb to 2016 to 2018). Preparation of the library involved the immunoSEQ multiplex PCR assay. TCRdb carries this immuneACCESS record with in-frame sequences only. Its versions omit some clonotypes, under half of them owing to an unresolved V gene in the studies checked, with the rest unexplained. In this sample the table shows roughly 73,000 clones, roughly 84% of which occur a single time. The top ten clonotypes cover 35% to 45% of the sample. Sequences were derived from peripheral blood, sampled from a patient treated with radiotherapy plus ipilimumab. All receptors come from a human donor with non-small cell lung cancer that progressed on radiotherapy plus ipilimumab.

The chain employs TRBV9 and TRBJ2-5; TRBD1 might be the D (6 bases). Germline-derived CDR1 and CDR2 are SGDLS and YYNGEE. The V end lost 1 base, the J end lost 2 bases, and 12 bases lay between the germline ends. The CDR3 contains 15 residues. This CDR3 reads CASSVNAGVQETQYF. In nucleotides, the CDR3 is TGTGCCAGCAGCGTAAATGCAGGGGTACAAGAGACCCAGTACTTC.

The chain joins TRBV28 to TRBJ1-2; D uncertain. Germline loops: CDR1 MDHEN, CDR2 SYDVKM. This CDR3 is 12 amino acids long. Trimming took off 2 bases at V and 8 bases at J, with 9 bases between the two ends. As DNA, the CDR3 is TGTGCCAGCAGTTTAGGAGGTTTGGGCTACACCTTC. Encoded protein: CASSLGGLGYTF.

J is TRBJ1-1 and V is TRBV19; D is possibly TRBD1 (5 bases). CDR3 length equals 14 residues. CDR1 is LNHDA, CDR2 SQIVND, per germline (reference sequence). Between the trimmed V and J ends, which lost 4 bases and 6 bases, there was a span of 15 bases. The CDR3 bases are TGTGCCAGTAGTAGCCACCCCGGGACCGCTGAAGCTTTCTTT. This gives the protein CASSSHPGTAEAFF.

The chain recombines TRBV30 with TRBJ2-1; D call uncertain. CDR1 is GTSNPN and CDR2 is SVGIG in the germline V gene (reference sequence). The CDR3 spans 11 residues. Trimming removed 5 bases at V and 5 bases at J, with 7 bases between. DNA for the CDR3: TGTGCCTGGGACAACAACAATGAGCAGTTCTTC. This codes for CAWDNNNEQFF.

This clone appeared a single time. The chain employs TRBV27 and TRBJ1-3; D gene unclear. Germline V gene data show CDR1 as MNHEY and CDR2 as SMNVEV (reference sequence). Trimming left V 8 bases short and J 0 bases short, with 11 bases between. CDR3 length: 14 residues. The CDR3 region has the DNA TGTGCCAGCGGAACGAGAGACTCTGGAAACACCATATATTTT. Protein product: CASGTRDSGNTIYF.

The chain carries TRBV5-5 and TRBJ1-5; weak D call: TRBD1 (6 bases). Germline CDR1 reads SGHKS; CDR2 reads YYEKEE (reference sequence). Trimming pared 4 bases from V and 6 bases from J, leaving 14 bases between. The CDR3 length is 14 residues. CDR3 bases: TGTGCCAGCAGCAGGGCGGGGGGCGGTCAGCCCCAGCATTTT. It specifies CASSRAGGGQPQHF.

The J gene is TRBJ2-1, the V gene TRBV4-2; D is ambiguous. Trimming cost V 0 bases and J 4 bases, with 7 bases left between them. The CDR3 extends over 14 amino acids. Germline CDR1 and CDR2: LGHNA and YNFKEQ. The CDR3 spells CASSQDGGYNEQFF. CDR3 nucleotide sequence: TGTGCCAGCAGCCAAGATGGTGGGTACAATGAGCAGTTCTTC.

V and J are TRBV1 and TRBJ2-2; the table's TRBD2 call for D was not verified on the DNA. TRBV1 is assigned pseudogene status. The CDR3 has 15 amino acids. Here the CDR3 DNA reads TGCACTCTCAAAATGGGAGCTTCGAACACCGGGGAGCTGTTTTTT. The encoded protein is CTLKMGASNTGELFF.

The chain couples TRBV19 to TRBJ2-2; TRBD2 matches 13 bases. The CDR3 extends over 19 amino acids. CDR1 and CDR2 from the germline V gene are LNHDA and SQIVND (reference sequence). J lost 6 bases, V lost 5 bases, and 15 bases had no gene match. The DNA of the CDR3 is TGTGCCAGTAGTGTACTAGCGGGAGGGCCAAATCTTAACCCCGGGGAGCTGTTTTTT. Its protein product is CASSVLAGGPNLNPGELFF.

The CDR3 loop is CASSPNYEQYF. The CDR3 region has the DNA TGTGCCAGCAGTCCGAACTACGAGCAGTACTTC. This sequence joins TRBV2 and TRBJ2-7; unclear D gene. There are 11 residues in the CDR3. Germline assignment: CDR1 SNHLY and CDR2 FYNNEI. The V and J ends lost 5 bases and 3 bases respectively, with 5 bases between them. Variable domain in full (rest from reference TRBV2 and TRBJ2-7): EPEVTQTPSHQVTQMGQEVILRCVPISNHLYFYWYRQILGQKVEFLVSFYNNEISEKSEIFDDQFSVERPDGSNFTLKIRSTKLEDSAMYFCASSPNYEQYFGPGTRLTVT.

The V call is TRBV5-4, the J call TRBJ2-3; TRBD1 agrees at 7 bases. The V segment lost 3 bases and the J segment 3 bases; nucleotides outside the gene matches: 7. Germline V gene data show CDR1 as SGHNT and CDR2 as YYREEE (reference sequence). This CDR3 spans 15 amino acids. The CDR3 DNA is TGTGCCAGCAGCTCAGACAGGGCTAAGACAGATACGCAGTATTTT. Translating gives CASSSDRAKTDTQYF.

J is TRBJ1-3 and V is TRBV2; D unclear. Germline V gene data show CDR1 as SNHLY and CDR2 as FYNNEI. The CDR3 spans 15 residues. V was pared by 3 bases and J by 4 bases, with 13 bases between. Written as DNA, the CDR3 is TGTGCCAGCAGTGACGACACCGGGAGAGGAAACACCATATATTTT. Its protein product is CASSDDTGRGNTIYF.

This chain connects TRBV9 to TRBJ2-2; possibly TRBD2 for D (6 bases). V dropped 4 bases and J dropped 0 bases, with 16 bases sitting between them. This CDR3 spans 17 amino acids. Germline V gene lookup returns CDR1 SGDLS and CDR2 YYNGEE. This CDR3 is CASSYQGGDPNTGELFF. The CDR3 region has the DNA TGTGCCAGCAGCTACCAGGGAGGAGACCCGAACACCGGGGAGCTGTTTTTT.

The gene calls are TRBV5-1 and TRBJ1-2; TRBD1 might be the D (6 bases). Germline loops: CDR1 SGHRS, CDR2 YFSETQ. The CDR3 consists of 15 residues. V lost 0 bases, J lost 2 bases, and 11 bases lay in between. The DNA of the CDR3 is TGCGCCAGCAGCTTGGCCCCCGGGGGCAACTATGGCTACACCTTC. Protein product: CASSLAPGGNYGYTF.